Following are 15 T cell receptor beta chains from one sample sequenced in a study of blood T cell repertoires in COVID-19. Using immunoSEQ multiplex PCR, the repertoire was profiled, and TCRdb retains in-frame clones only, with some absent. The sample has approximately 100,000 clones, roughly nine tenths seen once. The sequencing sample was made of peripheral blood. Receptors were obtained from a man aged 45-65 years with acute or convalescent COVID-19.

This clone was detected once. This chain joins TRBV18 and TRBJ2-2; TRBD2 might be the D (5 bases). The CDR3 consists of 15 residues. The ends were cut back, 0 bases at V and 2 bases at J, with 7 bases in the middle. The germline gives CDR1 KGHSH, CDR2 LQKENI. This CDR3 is CASSPPTGNTGELFF. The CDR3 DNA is TGTGCCAGCTCACCACCGACGGGAAACACCGGGGAGCTGTTTTTT.

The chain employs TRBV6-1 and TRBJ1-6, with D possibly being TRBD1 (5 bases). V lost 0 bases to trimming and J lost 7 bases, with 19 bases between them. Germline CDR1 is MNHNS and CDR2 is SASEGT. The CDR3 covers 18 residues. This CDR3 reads CASSEALQLRGANSPLHF. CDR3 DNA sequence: TGTGCCAGCAGTGAAGCGTTGCAGTTAAGGGGCGCGAATTCACCCCTCCACTTT.

Here the CDR3 DNA reads TGTGCCAGCTCACGGTCGACAGGGTTGAGTACTGAAGCTTTCTTT. It specifies CASSRSTGLSTEAFF. This chain links TRBV18 with TRBJ1-1, with 7 bases lining up with TRBD1. After removal of 4 bases from V and 5 bases from J, the junction contained 10 bases not matched to a gene. Germline assignment: CDR1 KGHSH and CDR2 LQKENI. The CDR3 consists of 15 residues.

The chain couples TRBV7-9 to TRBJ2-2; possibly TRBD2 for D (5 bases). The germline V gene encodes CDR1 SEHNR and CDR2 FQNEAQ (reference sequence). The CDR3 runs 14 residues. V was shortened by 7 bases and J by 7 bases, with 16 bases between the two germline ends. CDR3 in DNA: TGTGCCAGCACCCCGATGAGGGCAGGCGGGGAGCTGTTTTTT. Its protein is CASTPMRAGGELFF.

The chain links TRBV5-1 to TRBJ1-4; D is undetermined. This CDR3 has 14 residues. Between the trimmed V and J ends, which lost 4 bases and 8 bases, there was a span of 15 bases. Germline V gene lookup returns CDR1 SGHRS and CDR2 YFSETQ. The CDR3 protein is CASSTGSEGEKLFF. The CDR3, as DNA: TGCGCCAGCAGCACGGGTAGTGAGGGCGAAAAACTGTTTTTT.

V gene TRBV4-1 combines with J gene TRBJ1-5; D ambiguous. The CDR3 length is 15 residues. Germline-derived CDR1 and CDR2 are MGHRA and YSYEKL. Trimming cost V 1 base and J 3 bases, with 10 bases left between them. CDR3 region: CASSQVFGDNQPQHF. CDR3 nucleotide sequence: TGCGCCAGCAGCCAAGTTTTCGGGGACAATCAGCCCCAGCATTTT.

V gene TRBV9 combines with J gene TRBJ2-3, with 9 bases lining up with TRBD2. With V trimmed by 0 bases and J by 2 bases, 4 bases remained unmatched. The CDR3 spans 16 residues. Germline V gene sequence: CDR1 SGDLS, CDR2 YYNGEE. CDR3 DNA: TGTGCCAGCAGCGTAGCAGCGGGGGGACCCACAGATACGCAGTATTTT. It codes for CASSVAAGGPTDTQYF.

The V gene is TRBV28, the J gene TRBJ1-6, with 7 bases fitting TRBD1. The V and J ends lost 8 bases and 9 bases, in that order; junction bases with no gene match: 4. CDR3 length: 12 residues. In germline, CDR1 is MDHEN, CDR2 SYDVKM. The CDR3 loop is CASRDSSSPLHF. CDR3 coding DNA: TGTGCCAGCCGGGACAGTAGTTCACCCCTCCACTTT.

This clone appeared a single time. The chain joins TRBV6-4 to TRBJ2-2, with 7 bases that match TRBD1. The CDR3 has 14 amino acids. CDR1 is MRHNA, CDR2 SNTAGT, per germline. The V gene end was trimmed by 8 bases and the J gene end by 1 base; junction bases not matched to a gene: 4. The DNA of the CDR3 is TGTGCCAGCCGACAGGGTTTGAACACCGGGGAGCTGTTTTTT. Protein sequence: CASRQGLNTGELFF.

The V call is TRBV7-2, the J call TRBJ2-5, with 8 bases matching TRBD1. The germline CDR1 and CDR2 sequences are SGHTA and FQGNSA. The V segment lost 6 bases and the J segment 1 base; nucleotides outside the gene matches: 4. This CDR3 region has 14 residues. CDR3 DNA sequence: TGTGCCAGCAGAACGGGACAGGTCCAAGAGACCCAGTACTTC. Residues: CASRTGQVQETQYF.

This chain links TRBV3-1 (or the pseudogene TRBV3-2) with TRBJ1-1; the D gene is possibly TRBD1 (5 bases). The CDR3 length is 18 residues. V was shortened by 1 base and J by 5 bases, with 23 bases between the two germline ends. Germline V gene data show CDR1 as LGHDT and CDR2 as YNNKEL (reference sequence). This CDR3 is CASSQVFRDGGKGTEAFF. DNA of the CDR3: TGTGCCAGCAGCCAAGTATTCCGAGACGGAGGGAAGGGGACTGAAGCTTTCTTT.

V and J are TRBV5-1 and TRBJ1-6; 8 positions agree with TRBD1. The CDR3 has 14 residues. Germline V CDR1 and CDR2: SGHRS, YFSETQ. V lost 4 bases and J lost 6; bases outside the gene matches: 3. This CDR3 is CASSQTGVNSPLHF. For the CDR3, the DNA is TGCGCCAGCAGCCAGACAGGGGTTAATTCACCCCTCCACTTT. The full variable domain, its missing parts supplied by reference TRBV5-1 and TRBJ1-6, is KAGVTQTPRYLIKTRGQQVTLSCSPISGHRSVSWYQQTPGQGLQFLFEYFSETQRNKGNFPGRFSGRQFSNSRSEMNVSTLELGDSALYLCASSQTGVNSPLHFGNGTRLTVT.

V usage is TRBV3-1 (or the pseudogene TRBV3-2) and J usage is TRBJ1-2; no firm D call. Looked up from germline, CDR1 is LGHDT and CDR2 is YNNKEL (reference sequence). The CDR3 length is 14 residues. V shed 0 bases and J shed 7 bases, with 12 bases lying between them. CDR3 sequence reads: CASSQDKLSAGYTF. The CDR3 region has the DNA TGTGCCAGCAGCCAAGATAAACTAAGTGCTGGCTACACCTTC.

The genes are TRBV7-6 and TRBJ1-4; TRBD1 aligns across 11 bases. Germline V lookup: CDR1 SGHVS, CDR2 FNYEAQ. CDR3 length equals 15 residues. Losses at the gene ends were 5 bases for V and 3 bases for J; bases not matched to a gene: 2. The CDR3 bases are TGTGCCAGCAGCCCGGGACAGGGGGCTAATGAAAAACTGTTTTTT. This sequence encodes CASSPGQGANEKLFF.

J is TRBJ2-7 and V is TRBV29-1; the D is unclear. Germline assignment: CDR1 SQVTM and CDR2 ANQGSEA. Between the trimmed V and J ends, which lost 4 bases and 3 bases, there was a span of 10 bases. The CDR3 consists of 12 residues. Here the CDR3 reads CSVARQNYEQYF. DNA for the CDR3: TGCAGCGTTGCTAGGCAGAACTACGAGCAGTACTTC.